This T cell receptor (beta chain) was sequenced for a study of T-cell reconstitution after alpha-beta-depleted transplantation in children. CDR3 length: 13 amino acids. CDR1 and CDR2 from the germline V gene are MNHNS and SASEGT. Preparation of the TCRbeta library involved a method that used unique molecular identifiers. One entry per CDR3 protein, called by TCRdb with MiXCR from the PCR reads. This table holds some 240,000 distinct CDR3 sequences, 9.7% found once. Many counts were recorded for this clonotype. At one boundary the junction diverges from the germline segment, which might be a read error.

This sequence joins TRBV6-1 and TRBJ1-1, with D possibly being TRBD1 (5 bases). This TCR was sampled from a human donor who donated a stem cell graft to a child with SCID. The sequences come from PBMCs from the stem cell graft donor, collected from the stem cell graft. The DNA of the CDR3 is TGTGCCAGCAGGGAAGGGGTGAGCACTGAAGCTTTCTTT. Translated, it gives CASREGVSTEAFF.